This T cell receptor beta chain was profiled in a study of T cell clusters in autoimmune cytopenias. CDR3 size: 13 residues. The germline V gene has CDR1 GTSNPN and CDR2 SVGIG (reference sequence). Overall study results and limits: A dominant lymphoma-associated repertoire apparently masked the cluster-lack signature in secondary cytopenia versus chronic lymphocytic leukemia. Clustering suggested that physiological T cell clusters were missing in primary autoimmune cytopenia patients.

Measured by frequency, this clonotype is medium-sized. Its target is not known. About 39,000 genome equivalents of blood DNA were amplified for TRB. TRB rearrangements were amplified by touch-down multiplex PCR with mixed TRB-A/B primers. TCRdb re-called the multiplex PCR reads, yielding one record per CDR3 amino acid sequence without DNA. Its listing shows under 6,500 distinct CDR3 sequences. These sequences were also reported in another study, on T cell repertoires in aging, cancer and after chemotherapy. This second report adds: In healthy donors, age-related TCR diversity loss mainly reflected lost richness. These repertoire data do not allow conclusions about immunological memory after chemotherapy.

Sequencing was carried out using peripheral blood. The clonotype comes from a human donor in good health. The V call is TRBV30, the J call TRBJ1-2; without DNA, the TCRdb call of TRBD1 cannot be checked. The CDR3 here is CAWSVPATLGYTF. Variable domain in full (rest from reference TRBV30 and TRBJ1-2): SQTIHQWPATLVQPVGSPLSLECTVEGTSNPNLYWYRQAAGRGLQLLFYSVGIGQISSEVPQNLSASRPQDRQFILSSKKLLLSDSGFYLCAWSVPATLGYTFGSGTRLTVV.